This TCR beta chain was recovered during a study of T cell responses to AZD1222 COVID-19 vaccine. General study results and limits: Among spike-specific TCRs, nearly half reportedly target unmutated variant regions.

Germline-derived CDR1 and CDR2 are MNHNS and SASEGT. Between the trimmed V and J ends, which lost 2 bases and 0 bases, there was a span of 17 bases. The CDR3 sequence is 19 residues long. As for this clone: The antigen is unknown.

Sequenced by immunoSEQ multiplex PCR; TCRdb stores in-frame clones only, minus some. The sample lists tens of thousands of clones, 70% to 80% occurring once. This TCR derives from an adult who received the MenACWY meningococcal vaccine as a control. This chain uses TRBV6-1 with TRBJ1-6, with D perhaps TRBD1 (5 bases). The sequencing here drew on peripheral blood, taken 28 days after the second dose of the MenACWY control vaccine. The CDR3 spells CASSELDNYRSSYNSPLHF. CDR3 nucleotide sequence: TGTGCCAGCAGTGAATTGGATAACTACAGGAGCTCCTATAATTCACCCCTCCACTTT.